The sequence of this T cell receptor beta chain was determined in a study of blood T cell repertoires in COVID-19. The protocol was immunoSEQ multiplex PCR, while the TCRdb copy is restricted to in-frame clones and leaves out a portion. The sample holds some 29,000 clones, roughly 87% seen once. The V end lost 3 bases, the J end lost 8 bases, and 17 bases lay between the germline ends. The CDR3 contains 15 residues. Per the germline V gene, CDR1 is SGHNT and CDR2 is YYREEE (reference sequence). Source material: peripheral blood. The rearrangement links TRBV5-4 to TRBJ1-4; possible D gene TRBD1, 5 bases. The TCR comes from a human donor in a cohort sampled during active COVID-19. CDR3: CASSSHGGGEEKLFF. The CDR3 bases are TGTGCCAGCAGCTCCCACGGGGGGGGAGAAGAAAAACTGTTTTTT.